Sequencing of this T cell receptor (beta chain) was carried out in a study of shared clonotypes between healthy human individuals. Turning to the study itself: Aged between 18 and 49, the donors were a couple of women and three men. Study results and caveats: The study sampled only blood, and tissue repertoires likely differ. The donor pool, a small one, limited the genetic and exposure-history diversity represented.

Only in-frame clones appear in the TCRdb table, and some are missing; sequencing was by immunoSEQ multiplex PCR. This sample has over a million clones; approximately 98% occur once, and the top ten carry approximately 0.44%. Remarks on this clone: What it binds is not known.

This CDR3 has 16 amino acids. V dropped 7 bases and J dropped 2 bases, with 21 bases sitting between them. Per germline, CDR1 SGHRS and CDR2 YFSETQ. The sample consisted of naive CD4+ T cells sorted from blood. Subset: CD45RA+ positively selected. The chain combines TRBV5-1 with TRBJ1-2; D might be TRBD1 (5 bases). This sequence originates from a young man in good health. CDR3 amino acids: CASLLSPDRVNYGYTF. The CDR3 nucleotides read TGCGCCAGCTTACTGTCGCCCGACAGAGTCAACTATGGCTACACCTTC.